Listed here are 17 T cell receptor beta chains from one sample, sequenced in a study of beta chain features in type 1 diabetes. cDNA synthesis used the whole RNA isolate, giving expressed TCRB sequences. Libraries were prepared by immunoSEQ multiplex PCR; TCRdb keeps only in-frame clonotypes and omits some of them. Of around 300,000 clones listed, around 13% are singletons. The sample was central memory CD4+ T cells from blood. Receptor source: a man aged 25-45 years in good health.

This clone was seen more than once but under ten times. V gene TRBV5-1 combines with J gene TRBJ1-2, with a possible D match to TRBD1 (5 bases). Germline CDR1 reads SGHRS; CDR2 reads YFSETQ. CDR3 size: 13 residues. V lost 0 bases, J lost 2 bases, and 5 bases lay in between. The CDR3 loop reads CASSLGDNYGYTF. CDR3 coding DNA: TGCGCCAGCAGCTTGGGGGACAACTATGGCTACACCTTC.

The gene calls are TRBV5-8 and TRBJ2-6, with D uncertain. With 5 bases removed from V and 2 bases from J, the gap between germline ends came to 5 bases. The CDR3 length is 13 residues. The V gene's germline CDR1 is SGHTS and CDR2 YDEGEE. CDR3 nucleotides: TGTGCCAGCAGGTACACTGGGGCCAACGTCCTGACTTTC. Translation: CASRYTGANVLTF.

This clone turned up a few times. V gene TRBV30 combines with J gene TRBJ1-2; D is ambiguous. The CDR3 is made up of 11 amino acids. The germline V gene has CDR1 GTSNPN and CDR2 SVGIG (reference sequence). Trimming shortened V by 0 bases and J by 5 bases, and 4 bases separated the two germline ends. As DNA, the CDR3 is TGTGCCTGGAGTGTACGTTATGGCTACACCTTC. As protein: CAWSVRYGYTF. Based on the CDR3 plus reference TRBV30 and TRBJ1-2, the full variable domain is SQTIHQWPATLVQPVGSPLSLECTVEGTSNPNLYWYRQAAGRGLQLLFYSVGIGQISSEVPQNLSASRPQDRQFILSSKKLLLSDSGFYLCAWSVRYGYTFGSGTRLTVV.

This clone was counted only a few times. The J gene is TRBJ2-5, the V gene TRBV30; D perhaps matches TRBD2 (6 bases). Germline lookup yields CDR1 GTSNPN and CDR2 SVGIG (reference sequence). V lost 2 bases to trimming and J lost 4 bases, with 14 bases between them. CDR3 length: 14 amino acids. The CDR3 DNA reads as TGTGCCTGGAGTCCCGGGGGTGGCCGAGAGACCCAGTACTTC. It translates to CAWSPGGGRETQYF.

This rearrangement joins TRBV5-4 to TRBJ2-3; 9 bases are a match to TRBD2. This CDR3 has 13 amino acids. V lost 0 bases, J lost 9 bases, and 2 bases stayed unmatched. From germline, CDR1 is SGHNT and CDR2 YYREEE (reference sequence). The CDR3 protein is CASSLGTSETQYF. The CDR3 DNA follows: TGTGCCAGCAGCTTGGGGACTAGCGAGACGCAGTATTTT.

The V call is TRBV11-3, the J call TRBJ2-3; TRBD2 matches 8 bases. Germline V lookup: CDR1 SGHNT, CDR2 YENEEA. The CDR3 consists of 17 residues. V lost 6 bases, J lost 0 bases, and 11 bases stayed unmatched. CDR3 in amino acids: CASSSARPSGSTDTQYF. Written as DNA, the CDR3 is TGTGCCAGCAGTTCCGCCCGGCCTAGCGGGAGCACAGATACGCAGTATTTT.

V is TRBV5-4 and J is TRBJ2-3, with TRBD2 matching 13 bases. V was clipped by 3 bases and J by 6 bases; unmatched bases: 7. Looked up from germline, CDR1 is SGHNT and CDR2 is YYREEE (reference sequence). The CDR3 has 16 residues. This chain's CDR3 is CASSSRTSGRADTQYF. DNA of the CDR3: TGTGCCAGCAGCTCCCGCACTAGCGGGAGGGCGGATACGCAGTATTTT.

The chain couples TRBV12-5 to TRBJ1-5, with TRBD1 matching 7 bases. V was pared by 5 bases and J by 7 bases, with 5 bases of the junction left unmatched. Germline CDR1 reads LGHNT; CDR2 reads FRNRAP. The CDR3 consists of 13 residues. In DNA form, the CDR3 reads TGTGCTAGTGGTCTAACAGGGGTCCAGCCCCAGCATTTT. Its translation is CASGLTGVQPQHF.

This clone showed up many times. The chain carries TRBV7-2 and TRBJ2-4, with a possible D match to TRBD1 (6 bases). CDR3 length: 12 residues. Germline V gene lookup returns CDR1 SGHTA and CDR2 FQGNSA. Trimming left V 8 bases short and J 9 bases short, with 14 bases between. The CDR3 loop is CASAATGGIQYF. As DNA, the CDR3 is TGTGCCAGCGCTGCGACAGGAGGCATTCAGTACTTC. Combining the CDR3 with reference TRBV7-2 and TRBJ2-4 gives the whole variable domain GAGVSQSPSNKVTEKGKDVELRCDPISGHTALYWYRQSLGQGLEFLIYFQGNSAPDKSGLPSDRFSAERTGGSVSTLTIQRTQQEDSAVYLCASAATGGIQYFGAGTRLSVL.

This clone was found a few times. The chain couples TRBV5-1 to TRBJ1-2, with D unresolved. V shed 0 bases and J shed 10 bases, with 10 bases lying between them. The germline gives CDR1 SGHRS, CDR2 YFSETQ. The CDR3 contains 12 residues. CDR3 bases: TGCGCCAGCAGCTTGGGGCTTCAAGACTACACCTTC. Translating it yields CASSLGLQDYTF.

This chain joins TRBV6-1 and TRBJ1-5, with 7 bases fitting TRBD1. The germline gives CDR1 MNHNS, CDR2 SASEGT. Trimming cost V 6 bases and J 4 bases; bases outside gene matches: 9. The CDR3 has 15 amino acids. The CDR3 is CASRELGTENQPQHF. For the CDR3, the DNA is TGTGCCAGCAGAGAATTAGGGACAGAGAATCAGCCCCAGCATTTT.

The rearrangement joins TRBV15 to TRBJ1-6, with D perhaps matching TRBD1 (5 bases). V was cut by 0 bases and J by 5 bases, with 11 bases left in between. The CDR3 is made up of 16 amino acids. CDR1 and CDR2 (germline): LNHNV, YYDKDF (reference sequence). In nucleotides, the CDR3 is TGTGCCACCAGCAGAGAATCGGGGCTTAATAATTCACCCCTCCACTTT. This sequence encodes CATSRESGLNNSPLHF.

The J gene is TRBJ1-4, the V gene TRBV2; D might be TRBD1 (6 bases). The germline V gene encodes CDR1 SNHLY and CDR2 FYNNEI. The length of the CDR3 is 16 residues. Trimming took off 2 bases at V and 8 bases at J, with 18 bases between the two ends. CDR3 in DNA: TGTGCCAGCAGTGAACTAGGATACGGGGGGCGAGAAAAACTGTTTTTT. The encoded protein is CASSELGYGGREKLFF.

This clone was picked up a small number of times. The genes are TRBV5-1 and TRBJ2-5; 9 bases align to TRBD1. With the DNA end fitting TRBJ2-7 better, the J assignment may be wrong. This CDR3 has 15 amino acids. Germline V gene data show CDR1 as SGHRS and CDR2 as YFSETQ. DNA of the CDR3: TGCGCCAGCAGTCCCGGGACAGGGTCGATCTACGAGCAGTACTTC. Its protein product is CASSPGTGSIYEQYF.

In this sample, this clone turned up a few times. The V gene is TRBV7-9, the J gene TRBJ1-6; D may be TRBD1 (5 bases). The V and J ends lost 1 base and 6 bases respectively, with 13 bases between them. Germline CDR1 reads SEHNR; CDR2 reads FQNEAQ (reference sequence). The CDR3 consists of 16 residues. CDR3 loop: CASSLDLGTTNSPLHF. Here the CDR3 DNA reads TGTGCCAGCAGCTTAGATCTGGGGACGACTAATTCACCCCTCCACTTT.

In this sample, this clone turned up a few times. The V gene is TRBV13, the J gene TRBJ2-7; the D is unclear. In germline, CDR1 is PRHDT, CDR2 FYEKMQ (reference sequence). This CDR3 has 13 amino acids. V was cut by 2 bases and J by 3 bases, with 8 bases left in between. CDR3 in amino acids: CASSLRQDYEQYV. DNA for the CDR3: TGTGCCAGCAGCTTACGACAAGACTACGAGCAGTACGTC.

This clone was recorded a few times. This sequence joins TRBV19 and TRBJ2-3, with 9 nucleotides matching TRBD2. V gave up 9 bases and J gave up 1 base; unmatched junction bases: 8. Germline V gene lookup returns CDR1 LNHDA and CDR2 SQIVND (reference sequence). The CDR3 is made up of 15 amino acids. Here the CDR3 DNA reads TGTGCCAGCAGCTTATTAGCGGGGGGCACAGATACGCAGTATTTT. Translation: CASSLLAGGTDTQYF.